This T cell receptor beta chain was sequenced for a study of blood T cell repertoires in COVID-19. Study information: COVID-19 samples collected from the United States, Italy and Spain covered acute and convalescent phases. T cells, B-cell-depleted T cells, or PBMCs supplied cDNA or gDNA.

The CDR3 runs to 16 residues. Germline V gene lookup returns CDR1 SGHVS and CDR2 FQNEAQ. J gave up 3 bases and V 1 base, and 5 bases lay outside the gene matches. Per the original data handling: Quantification of nucleated cells was approximated via reference gene primer amplification. Assay used: immunoSEQ multiplex PCR; TCRdb lists only in-frame clones, some missing. V and J calls and clone size are given by that table; D and trimming were obtained from the DNA. The top ten clones hold less than 20% of a sample with approximately 84,000 clones, around four fifths of them seen once. The sample comprised peripheral blood. V usage is TRBV7-8 and J usage is TRBJ1-3; 8 nucleotides match TRBD1. This TCR was recovered from a human donor in a cohort sampled during active COVID-19. Here the CDR3 DNA reads TGTGCCAGCAGCTTAGTTCAGGGGGCGCGTGGAAACACCATATATTTT. It encodes CASSLVQGARGNTIYF.